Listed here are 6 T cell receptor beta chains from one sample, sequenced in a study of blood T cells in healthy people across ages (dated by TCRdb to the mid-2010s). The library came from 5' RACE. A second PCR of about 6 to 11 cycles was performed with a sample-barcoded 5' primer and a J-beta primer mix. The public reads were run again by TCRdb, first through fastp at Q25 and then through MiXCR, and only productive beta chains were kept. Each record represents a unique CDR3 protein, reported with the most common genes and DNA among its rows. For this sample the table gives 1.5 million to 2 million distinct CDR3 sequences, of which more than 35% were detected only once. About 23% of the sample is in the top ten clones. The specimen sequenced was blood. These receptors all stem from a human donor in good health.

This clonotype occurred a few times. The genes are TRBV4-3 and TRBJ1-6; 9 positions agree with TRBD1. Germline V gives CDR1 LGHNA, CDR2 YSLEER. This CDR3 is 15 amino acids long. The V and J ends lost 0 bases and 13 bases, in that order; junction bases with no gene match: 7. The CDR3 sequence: CASSQETGGFVPLHF. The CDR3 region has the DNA TGCGCCAGCAGCCAAGAGACAGGGGGGTTCGTTCCCCTCCACTTT.

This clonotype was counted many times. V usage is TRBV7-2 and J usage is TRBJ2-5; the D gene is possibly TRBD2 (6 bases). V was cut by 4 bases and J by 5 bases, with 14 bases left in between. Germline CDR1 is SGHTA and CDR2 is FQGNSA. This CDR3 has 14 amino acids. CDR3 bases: TGTGCCAGCAGCTGGGGACTGCCCCACGAGACCCAGTACTTC. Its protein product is CASSWGLPHETQYF.

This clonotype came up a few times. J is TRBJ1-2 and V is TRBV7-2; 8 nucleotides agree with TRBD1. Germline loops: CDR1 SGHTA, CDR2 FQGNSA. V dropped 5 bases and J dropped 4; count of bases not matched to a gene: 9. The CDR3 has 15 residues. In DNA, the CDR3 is TGTGCCAGCAGCATTGCAGGGGGCGCGGGCTATGGCTACACCTTC. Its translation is CASSIAGGAGYGYTF.

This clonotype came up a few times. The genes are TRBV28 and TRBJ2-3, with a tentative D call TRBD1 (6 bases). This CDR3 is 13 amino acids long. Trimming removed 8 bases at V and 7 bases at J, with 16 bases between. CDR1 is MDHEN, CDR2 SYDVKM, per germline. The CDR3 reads CASSRAGAHTQYF. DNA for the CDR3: TGTGCCAGCTCACGGGCAGGGGCTCATACGCAGTATTTT.

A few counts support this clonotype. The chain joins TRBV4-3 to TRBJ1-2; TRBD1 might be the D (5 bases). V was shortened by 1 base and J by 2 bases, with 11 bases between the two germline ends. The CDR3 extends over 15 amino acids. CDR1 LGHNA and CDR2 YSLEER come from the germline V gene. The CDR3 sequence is CASSQGVGVNYGYTF. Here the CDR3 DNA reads TGCGCCAGCAGCCAAGGGGTAGGGGTAAACTATGGCTACACCTTC.

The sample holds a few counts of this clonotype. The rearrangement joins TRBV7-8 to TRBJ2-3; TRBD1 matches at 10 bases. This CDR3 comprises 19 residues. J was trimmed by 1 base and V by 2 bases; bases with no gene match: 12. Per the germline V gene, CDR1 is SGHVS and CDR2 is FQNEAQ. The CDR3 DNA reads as TGTGCCAGCAGCTTATTGCCCGGGACAGGGGAAAAGGGCACAGATACGCAGTATTTT. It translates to CASSLLPGTGEKGTDTQYF.